This T cell receptor beta chain was sequenced in a study of T-cell memory formation after mild COVID-19. Overall study context: TCR clusters mostly belonged to single donors. Whole-study findings and limits: There were some responding clones in pre-infection memory, which suggested that cross-reactive memory had joined.

Turning to this clonotype: Its cognate antigen is unknown.

The TCR alpha and TCR beta cDNA libraries, bearing sample barcodes and UMIs, were generated by 5'RACE using constant-segment primers. TCRdb re-called the 5' RACE reads through MiXCR, storing one row per CDR3 protein. The data show hundreds of thousands of distinct CDR3 sequences, about a sixth seen once. The source of this sequence is a man between 18 and 29 years old who had mild COVID-19 (a few samples of this study predate the infection). Cell type and time point are not known. Sequenced input: PBMCs or a T cell subset sorted from them (not recorded which).

The CDR3 sequence is CASSQEGTGGATGELFF. For the CDR3, the DNA is TGTGCCAGCAGCCAAGAAGGGACAGGGGGCGCAACCGGGGAGCTGTTTTTT. The rearrangement joins TRBV4-2 to TRBJ2-2; TRBD1 aligns across 12 bases. Germline assignment: CDR1 LGHNA and CDR2 YNFKEQ. V was pared by 0 bases and J by 5 bases, with 4 bases of the junction left unmatched. The CDR3 is made up of 17 amino acids.